The 8 T cell receptor beta chains in this list originate from one sample, sequenced in a study of cytotoxic CD8 clonotypes in ibrutinib-treated CLL. TCRdb keeps only in-frame clones here, not all; method: immunoSEQ multiplex PCR. Here the sample spans around 140,000 clones, approximately 80% being singletons. The sample consisted of PBMCs, taken after 36 months of ibrutinib treatment. Every receptor here comes from a human donor with chronic lymphocytic leukemia.

This clone was counted once. The chain combines TRBV29-1 with TRBJ2-1; D remains ambiguous. The CDR3 covers 14 residues. Germline assignment: CDR1 SQVTM and CDR2 ANQGSEA. Trimming cost V 1 base and J 3 bases, with 10 bases left between them. Here the CDR3 DNA reads TGCAGCGTTGAAGGGCCTCCTGTCTACAATGAGCAGTTCTTC. Translated: CSVEGPPVYNEQFF.

The chain combines TRBV2 with TRBJ2-3, with TRBD2 matching 10 bases. The V gene's germline CDR1 is SNHLY and CDR2 FYNNEI. V shed 6 bases, J shed 4 bases, and the junction held 10 bases outside the gene matches. The CDR3 is made up of 16 amino acids. The CDR3: CASSPSRLAGADTQYF. The CDR3 DNA reads TGTGCCAGCAGCCCTTCCCGGCTAGCGGGGGCAGATACGCAGTATTTT.

The rearrangement links TRBV10-2 to TRBJ1-1, with D maybe TRBD1 (5 bases). V shed 5 bases and J shed 4 bases, with 11 bases lying between them. The CDR3 loop spans 13 amino acids. CDR1 and CDR2 (germline): WSHSY, SAAADI. This CDR3 is CASSSTTATEAFF. The CDR3 nucleotides read TGCGCCAGCAGTTCTACGACAGCCACTGAAGCTTTCTTT.

This rearrangement joins TRBV6-1 to TRBJ1-1; D perhaps matches TRBD1 (5 bases). This CDR3 has 15 residues. V was cut by 6 bases and J by 4 bases, with 18 bases left in between. Germline V gene data show CDR1 as MNHNS and CDR2 as SASEGT. DNA of the CDR3: TGTGCCAGCAGGGTAGAACAGGCCTGGGGCACTGAAGCTTTCTTT. Protein product: CASRVEQAWGTEAFF.

V usage is TRBV7-9 and J usage is TRBJ2-5, with 7 bases identical to TRBD2. Germline V gives CDR1 SEHNR, CDR2 FQNEAQ (reference sequence). The CDR3 is 15 residues long. The junction had 11 bases not matched to a gene; V was cut back by 5 bases and J by 5 bases. This CDR3 reads CASSRTSWALETQYF. The CDR3 DNA sequence: TGTGCCAGCAGCAGGACTAGTTGGGCTTTGGAGACCCAGTACTTC.

J is TRBJ2-7 and V is TRBV25-1, with TRBD1 identical over 10 bases. The junction had 3 bases not matched to a gene; V was cut back by 5 bases and J by 2 bases. CDR3 length: 14 amino acids. Germline loops: CDR1 MGHDK, CDR2 SYGVNS. The CDR3 is CASSHGTGAYEQYF. The CDR3 nucleotides are TGTGCCAGCAGTCATGGGACAGGGGCCTACGAGCAGTACTTC.

The rearrangement joins TRBV19 to TRBJ1-5; D is unresolved. The CDR3 spans 16 residues. V gave up 4 bases and J gave up 0 bases, with 13 bases separating them. Germline loops: CDR1 LNHDA, CDR2 SQIVND (reference sequence). CDR3 amino acids: CASSKKGVYSNQPQHF. CDR3 nucleotide sequence: TGTGCCAGTAGTAAGAAAGGAGTTTATAGCAATCAGCCCCAGCATTTT.

The genes are TRBV7-6 and TRBJ2-7, with unresolved D. The length of the CDR3 is 13 residues. V was shortened by 1 base and J by 2 bases, with 6 bases between the two germline ends. CDR1 is SGHVS and CDR2 is FNYEAQ in the germline V gene. The CDR3 DNA follows: TGTGCCAGCAGCTTAGACAGAACCTACGAGCAGTACTTC. Translated: CASSLDRTYEQYF.